The T cell receptor (beta chain) under discussion was sequenced for a study of shared clonotypes between healthy human individuals. Healthy HIV-negative adults with no recent acute infections or vaccinations were recruited as donors. Naive CD45RA+ and memory CD45RA-negative subsets were split from CD4+ cells. Concerning this clone: Its antigen is unknown.

Deep level was the assay's run setting. Sequencing was performed with immunoSEQ multiplex PCR; in TCRdb, only in-frame clones are kept and a portion is missing. Of around 1.4 million clones in the sample, approximately 98.5% were seen once. Study-level findings and limits: Generation of non-shared clonotypes was less probable than generation of clonotypes shared by all four donors.

Germline V gene lookup returns CDR1 LGHNA and CDR2 YNFKEQ. V was trimmed by 0 bases and J by 5 bases, leaving 7 bases between them. This CDR3 is built from 14 residues. The chain links TRBV4-2 to TRBJ2-2; no clear D gene. This clonotype was obtained from a man between 25 and 39 years old in good health. Sequencing was performed on naive CD4+ T cells sorted from blood. Subset indicated: CD45RA+ positively selected. This chain's CDR3 is CASSQDAETGELFF. CDR3 coding DNA: TGTGCCAGCAGCCAAGATGCGGAAACCGGGGAGCTGTTTTTT.